The 5 T cell receptor beta chains below all came from one sample that was sequenced in a study of blood T cell repertoires in COVID-19. The method was immunoSEQ multiplex PCR; TCRdb's version includes in-frame clones alone and lacks a portion of them. This table holds about 270,000 clones, more than 75% found once. The sample taken for sequencing was peripheral blood. The receptors were sampled from a man aged 35-49 years with active or convalescent COVID-19.

The rearrangement links TRBV6-1 to TRBJ1-5, with D maybe TRBD1 (6 bases). The CDR3 runs 14 residues. The V gene lost 1 base and the J gene lost 4 bases, with 8 bases spanning the gap. CDR1 is MNHNS, CDR2 SASEGT, per germline. In nucleotides, the CDR3 is TGTGCCAGCAGTGAAGGGGGGCGAAATCAGCCCCAGCATTTT. Amino acids: CASSEGGRNQPQHF.

The J gene is TRBJ1-4, the V gene TRBV3-1 (or the pseudogene TRBV3-2); the match to TRBD1 covers 7 bases. V was pared by 2 bases and J by 4 bases, with 7 bases of the junction left unmatched. The CDR3 runs to 16 residues. Looked up from germline, CDR1 is LGHDT and CDR2 is YNNKEL (reference sequence). The CDR3 DNA reads TGTGCCAGCAGCCAAATGGGAGACAGGGATAATGAAAAACTGTTTTTT. The encoded protein is CASSQMGDRDNEKLFF.

CDR3 in amino acids: CASSYSWDRGTYEQYF. The CDR3, as DNA: TGTGCCAGCAGTTACTCGTGGGACAGGGGCACCTACGAGCAGTACTTC. The chain uses TRBV6-5 and TRBJ2-7, with 10 bases aligning to TRBD1. Germline lookup yields CDR1 MNHEY and CDR2 SVGAGI. V dropped 0 bases and J dropped 2; count of bases not matched to a gene: 4. There are 16 residues in the CDR3.

About this clone itself: The sample has other DNA sequences that encode this CDR3 too. The chain links TRBV5-1 to TRBJ2-5, with D hard to call. Per germline, CDR1 SGHRS and CDR2 YFSETQ. The CDR3 totals 13 residues. V dropped 0 bases and J dropped 3 bases, with 6 bases sitting between them. CDR3 residues: CASSLVAEETQYF. The CDR3 DNA follows: TGCGCCAGCAGCTTGGTGGCAGAAGAGACCCAGTACTTC.

V and J are TRBV2 and TRBJ1-4, with no clear D. The CDR3 loop spans 13 amino acids. The V gene's germline CDR1 is SNHLY and CDR2 FYNNEI. The V gene lost 2 bases and the J gene lost 5 bases, with 6 bases spanning the gap. The CDR3 sequence: CASSESRNEKLFF. DNA of the CDR3: TGTGCCAGCAGTGAAAGCCGGAATGAAAAACTGTTTTTT.